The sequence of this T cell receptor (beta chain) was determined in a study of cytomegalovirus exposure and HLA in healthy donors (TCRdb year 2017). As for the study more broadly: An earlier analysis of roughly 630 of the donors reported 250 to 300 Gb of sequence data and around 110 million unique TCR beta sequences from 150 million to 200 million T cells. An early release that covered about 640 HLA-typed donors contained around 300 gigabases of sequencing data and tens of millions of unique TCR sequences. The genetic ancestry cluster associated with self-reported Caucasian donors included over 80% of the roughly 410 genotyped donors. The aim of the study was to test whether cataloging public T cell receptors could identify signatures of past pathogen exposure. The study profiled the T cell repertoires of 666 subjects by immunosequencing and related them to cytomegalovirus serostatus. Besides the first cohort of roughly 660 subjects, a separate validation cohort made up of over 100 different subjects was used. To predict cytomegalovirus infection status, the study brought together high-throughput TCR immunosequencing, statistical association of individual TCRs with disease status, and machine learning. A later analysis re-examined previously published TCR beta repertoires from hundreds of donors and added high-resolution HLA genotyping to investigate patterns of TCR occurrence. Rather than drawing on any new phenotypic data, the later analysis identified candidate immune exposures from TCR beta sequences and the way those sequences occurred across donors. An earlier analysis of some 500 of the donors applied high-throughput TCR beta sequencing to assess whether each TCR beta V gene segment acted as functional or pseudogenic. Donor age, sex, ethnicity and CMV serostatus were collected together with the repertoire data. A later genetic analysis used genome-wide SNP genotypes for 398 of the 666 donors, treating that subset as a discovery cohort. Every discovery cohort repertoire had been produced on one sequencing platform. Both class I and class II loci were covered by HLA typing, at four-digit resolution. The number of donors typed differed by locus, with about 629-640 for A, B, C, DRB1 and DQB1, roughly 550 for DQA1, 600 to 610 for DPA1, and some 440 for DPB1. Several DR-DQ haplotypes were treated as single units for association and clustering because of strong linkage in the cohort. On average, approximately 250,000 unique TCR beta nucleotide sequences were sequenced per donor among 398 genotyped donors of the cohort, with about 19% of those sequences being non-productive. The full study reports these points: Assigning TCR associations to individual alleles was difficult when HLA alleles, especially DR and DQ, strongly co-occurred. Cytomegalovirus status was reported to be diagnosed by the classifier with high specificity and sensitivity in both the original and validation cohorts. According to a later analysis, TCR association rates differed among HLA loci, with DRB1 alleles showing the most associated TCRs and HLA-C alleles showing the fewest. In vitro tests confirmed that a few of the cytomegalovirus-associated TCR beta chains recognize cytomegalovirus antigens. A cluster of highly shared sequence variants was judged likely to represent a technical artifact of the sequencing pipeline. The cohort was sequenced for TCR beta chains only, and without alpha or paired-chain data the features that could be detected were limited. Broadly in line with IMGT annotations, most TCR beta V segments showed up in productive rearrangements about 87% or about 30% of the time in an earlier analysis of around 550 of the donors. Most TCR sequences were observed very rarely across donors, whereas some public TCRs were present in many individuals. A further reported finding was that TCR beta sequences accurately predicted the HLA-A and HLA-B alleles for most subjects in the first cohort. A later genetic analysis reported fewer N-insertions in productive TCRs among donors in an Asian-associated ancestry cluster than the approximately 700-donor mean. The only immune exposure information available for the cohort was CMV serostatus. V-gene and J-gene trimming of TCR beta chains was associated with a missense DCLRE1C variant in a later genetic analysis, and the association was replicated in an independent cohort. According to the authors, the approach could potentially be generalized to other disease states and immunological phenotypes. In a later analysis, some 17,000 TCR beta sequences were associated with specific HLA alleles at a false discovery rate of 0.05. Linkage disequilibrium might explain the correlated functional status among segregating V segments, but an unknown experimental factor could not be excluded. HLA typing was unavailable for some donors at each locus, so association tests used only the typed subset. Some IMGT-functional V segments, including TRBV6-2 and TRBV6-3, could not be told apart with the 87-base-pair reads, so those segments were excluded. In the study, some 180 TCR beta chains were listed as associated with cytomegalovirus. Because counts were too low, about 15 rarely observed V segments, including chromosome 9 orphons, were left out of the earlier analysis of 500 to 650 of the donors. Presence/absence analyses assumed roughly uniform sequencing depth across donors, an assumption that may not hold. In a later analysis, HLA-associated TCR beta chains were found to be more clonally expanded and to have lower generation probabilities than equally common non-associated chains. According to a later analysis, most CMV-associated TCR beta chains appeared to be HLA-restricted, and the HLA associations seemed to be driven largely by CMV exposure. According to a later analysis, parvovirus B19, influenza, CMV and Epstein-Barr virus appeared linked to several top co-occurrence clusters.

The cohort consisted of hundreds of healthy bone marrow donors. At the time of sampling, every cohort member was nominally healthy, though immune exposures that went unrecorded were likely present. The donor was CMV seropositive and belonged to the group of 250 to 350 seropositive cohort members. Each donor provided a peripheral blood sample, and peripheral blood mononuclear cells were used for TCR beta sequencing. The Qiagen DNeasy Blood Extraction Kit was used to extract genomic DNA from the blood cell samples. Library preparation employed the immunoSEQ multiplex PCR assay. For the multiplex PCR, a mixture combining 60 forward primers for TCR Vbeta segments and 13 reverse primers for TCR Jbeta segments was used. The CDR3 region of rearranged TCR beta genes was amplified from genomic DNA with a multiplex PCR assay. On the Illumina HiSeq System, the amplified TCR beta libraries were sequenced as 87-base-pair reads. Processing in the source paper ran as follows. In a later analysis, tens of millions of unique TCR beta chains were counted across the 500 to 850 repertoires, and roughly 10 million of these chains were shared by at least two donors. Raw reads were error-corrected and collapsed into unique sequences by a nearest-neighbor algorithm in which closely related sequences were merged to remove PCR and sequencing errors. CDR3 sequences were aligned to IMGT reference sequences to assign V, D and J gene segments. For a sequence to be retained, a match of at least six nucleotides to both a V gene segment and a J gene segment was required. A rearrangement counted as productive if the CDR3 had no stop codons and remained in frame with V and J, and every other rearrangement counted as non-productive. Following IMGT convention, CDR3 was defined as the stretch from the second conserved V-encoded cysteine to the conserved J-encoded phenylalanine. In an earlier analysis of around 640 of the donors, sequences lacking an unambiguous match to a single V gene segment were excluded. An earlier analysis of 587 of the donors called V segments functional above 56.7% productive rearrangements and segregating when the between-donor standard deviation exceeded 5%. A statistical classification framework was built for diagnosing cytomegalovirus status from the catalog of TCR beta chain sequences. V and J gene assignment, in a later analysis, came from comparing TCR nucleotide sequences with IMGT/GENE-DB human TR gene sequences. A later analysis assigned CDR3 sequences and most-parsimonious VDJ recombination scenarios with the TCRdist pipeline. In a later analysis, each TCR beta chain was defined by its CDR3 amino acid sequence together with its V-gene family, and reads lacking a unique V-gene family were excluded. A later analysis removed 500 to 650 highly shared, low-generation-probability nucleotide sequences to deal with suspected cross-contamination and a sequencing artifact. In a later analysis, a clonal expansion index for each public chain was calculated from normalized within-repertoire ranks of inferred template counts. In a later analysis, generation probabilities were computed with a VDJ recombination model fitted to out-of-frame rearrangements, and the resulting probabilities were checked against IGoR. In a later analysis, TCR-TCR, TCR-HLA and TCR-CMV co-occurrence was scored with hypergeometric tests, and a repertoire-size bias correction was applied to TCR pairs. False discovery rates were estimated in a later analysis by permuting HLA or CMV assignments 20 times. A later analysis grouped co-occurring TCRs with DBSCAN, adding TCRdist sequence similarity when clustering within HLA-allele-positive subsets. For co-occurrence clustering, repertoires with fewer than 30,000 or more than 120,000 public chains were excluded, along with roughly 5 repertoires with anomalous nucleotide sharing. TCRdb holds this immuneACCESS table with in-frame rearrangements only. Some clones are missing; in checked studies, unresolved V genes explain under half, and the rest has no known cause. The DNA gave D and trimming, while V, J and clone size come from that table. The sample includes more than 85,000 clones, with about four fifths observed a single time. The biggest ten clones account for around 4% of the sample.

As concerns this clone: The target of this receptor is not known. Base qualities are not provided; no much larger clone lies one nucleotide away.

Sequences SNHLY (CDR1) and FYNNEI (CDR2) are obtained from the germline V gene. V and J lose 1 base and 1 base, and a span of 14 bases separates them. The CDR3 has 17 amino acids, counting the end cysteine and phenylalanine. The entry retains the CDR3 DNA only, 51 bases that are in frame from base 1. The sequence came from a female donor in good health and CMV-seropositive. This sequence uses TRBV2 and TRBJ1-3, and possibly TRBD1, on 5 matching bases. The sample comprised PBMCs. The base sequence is TGTGCCAGCAGTGAAGAAGGGGCTAAATTATCTGGAAACACCATATATTTT. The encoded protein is CASSEEGAKLSGNTIYF.